This entry concerns a single T cell receptor (beta chain). Some clones are missing from TCRdb's copy, which holds only in-frame ones; the method was immunoSEQ multiplex PCR. The table has under 150,000 clones, around 90% seen once. This specimen belongs to a study of cytotoxic CD8 clonotypes in ibrutinib-treated CLL. The CDR3 sequence is 14 residues long. The junction had 3 bases not matched to a gene; V was cut back by 5 bases and J by 5 bases. The germline CDR1 and CDR2 sequences are SGHAT and FQNNGV. Specimen: PBMCs, collected after 12 months of ibrutinib treatment. This sequence originates from a human donor with chronic lymphocytic leukemia. This chain joins TRBV11-2 and TRBJ2-3; 11 bases line up with TRBD2. CDR3: CASSQGLAVDTQYF. Written as DNA, the CDR3 is TGTGCCAGCAGCCAGGGACTAGCGGTAGATACGCAGTATTTT. Full variable domain (remainder filled in from reference TRBV11-2 and TRBJ2-3): EAGVAQSPRYKIIEKRQSVAFWCNPISGHATLYWYQQILGQGPKLLIQFQNNGVVDDSQLPKDRFSAERLKGVDSTLKIQPAKLEDSAVYLCASSQGLAVDTQYFGPGTRLTVL.